Following are 30 T cell receptor beta chains from one sample sequenced in a study of read filtering for tumor transcriptome and immune sequencing. From approximately 400 ng of RNA, a library with molecular barcoded alpha/delta and beta/gamma adaptors was made. TCRdb analysed the reads with MiXCR anew, one entry per CDR3 protein. In the table there are some 39,000 distinct CDR3 sequences, about 15% of which are singletons. The sample taken for sequencing was a population of CD138-negative cells sorted from bone marrow. These receptors all come from a donor over 35 with multiple myeloma.

As for this clonotype: One base away lies a much larger clone, so this may be a sequencing read error. The chain links TRBV2 to TRBJ2-2; no clear D gene. The CDR3 is 13 amino acids. Trimming shortened V by 7 bases and J by 3 bases, and 9 bases separated the two germline ends. Germline V gene data show CDR1 as SNHLY and CDR2 as FYNNEI. This chain's CDR3 is CASIVRDTGELFF. Here the CDR3 DNA reads TGTGCCAGCATTGTGAGAGACACCGGGGAGCTGTTTTTT.

Many counts were recorded for this clonotype. The CDR3 DNA reads TGTGCCAGCAGCCGTACAGCGGGGGCAGAGCAGTTCTTC. Its protein product is CASSRTAGAEQFF. This chain uses TRBV7-2 with TRBJ2-1; 8 nucleotides agree with TRBD2. The CDR3 runs 13 residues. CDR1 SGHTA and CDR2 FQGNSA come from the germline V gene. Germline trimming cut 5 bases from V and 10 bases from J; bases unmatched to any gene: 7.

The chain carries TRBV30 and TRBJ1-5; D remains ambiguous. The CDR3 runs to 17 residues. Germline values: CDR1 GTSNPN, CDR2 SVGIG (reference sequence). With 1 base removed from V and 2 bases from J, the gap between germline ends came to 18 bases. Here the CDR3 reads CAWSARTRSEGNQPQHF. The CDR3, as DNA: TGTGCCTGGAGTGCCAGGACGCGTTCGGAAGGCAATCAGCCCCAGCATTTT.

In the case of this clonotype: Given a much more abundant clone one base away, this may be a read error. This CDR3 is missing its conserved last phenylalanine or tryptophan, likely due to a read error. This chain joins TRBV20-1 and TRBJ2-7; possibly TRBD1 for D (5 bases). This CDR3 region has 12 residues. The V end lost 5 bases, the J end lost 5 bases, and 13 bases lay between the germline ends. Germline V CDR1 and CDR2: DFQATT, SNEGSKA (reference sequence). The CDR3 DNA follows: TGCAGTGCTTGGGTAGACAGCGACGAGCAGTACCTC. Its translation: CSAWVDSDEQYL.

With regard to this clonotype: This may be a read error: a much more frequent sequence differs by one nucleotide. This sequence joins TRBV7-2 and TRBJ2-3, with 10 bases fitting TRBD1. This CDR3 comprises 17 residues. Germline V CDR1 and CDR2: SGHTA, FQGNSA. The trim removed 6 bases at V and 0 bases at J, leaving 9 bases unmatched. DNA for the CDR3: TGTGCCAGCAGGATCGTGACAGGGGGCTCTAGCACAGATACGCAGTATTTT. Its protein product is CASRIVTGGSSTDTQYF.

This clonotype was counted at least ten times. The gene calls are TRBV20-1 and TRBJ2-3; D is unclear. Looked up from germline, CDR1 is DFQATT and CDR2 is SNEGSKA (reference sequence). The CDR3 totals 11 residues. The CDR3 nucleotides are TGCAGCCAGCCCAGAACAGATACGCAGTATTTT. Translating it yields CSQPRTDTQYF.

There are many counts of this clonotype. The chain couples TRBV2 to TRBJ2-6, with D uncertain. The CDR3 totals 14 residues. The germline V gene has CDR1 SNHLY and CDR2 FYNNEI. Trimming took off 5 bases at V and 1 base at J, with 6 bases between the two ends. The CDR3 sequence is CASSFQSGANVLTF. The CDR3 DNA sequence: TGTGCCAGCAGTTTCCAGTCTGGGGCCAACGTCCTGACTTTC.

This clonotype appeared many times. The rearrangement uses TRBV7-9 and TRBJ2-2; 7 nucleotides match TRBD1. CDR3 length equals 13 residues. Germline V CDR1 and CDR2: SEHNR, FQNEAQ (reference sequence). The V and J ends lost 5 bases and 5 bases, in that order; junction bases with no gene match: 2. In DNA form, the CDR3 reads TGTGCCAGCAGCGAACAGGGGACCGGGGAGCTGTTTTTT. Its translation: CASSEQGTGELFF.

Details on this clonotype: In this CDR3 the conserved last residue, phenylalanine or tryptophan, is missing, so a read error is likely. This chain links TRBV12-3 or TRBV12-4 with TRBJ1-1, with TRBD1 matching over 7 bases. Trimming took 6 bases from V and 4 from J; bases not matched to a gene: 8. This CDR3 has 14 amino acids. The CDR3 DNA reads TGTGCCAGCAGCCAACAGGGGACGAGCACTGAAGCTTTCCTT. Its translation is CASSQQGTSTEAFL.

This clonotype was seen at least ten times. V gene TRBV6-2 or TRBV6-3 combines with J gene TRBJ1-1, with D unresolved. V lost 7 bases and J lost 0, with 9 bases in between. This CDR3 spans 13 amino acids. Germline V gene sequence: CDR1 MNHEY, CDR2 SVGEGT. CDR3 in amino acids: CASMAGLNTEAFF. DNA of the CDR3: TGTGCCAGCATGGCCGGACTGAACACTGAAGCTTTCTTT.

This clonotype was seen repeatedly, ten times or more. V gene TRBV5-1 combines with J gene TRBJ2-7; D gene ambiguous. The CDR3 extends over 11 amino acids. The germline gives CDR1 SGHRS, CDR2 YFSETQ. Trimming stripped 4 bases from V and 4 bases from J, with 6 bases between. The CDR3 DNA is TGCGCCAGCAGCGGGGAATACGAGCAGTACTTC. Residues: CASSGEYEQYF.

The rearrangement joins TRBV24-1 to TRBJ2-1, with 8 bases matching TRBD2. The germline gives CDR1 KGHDR, CDR2 SFDVKD. The CDR3 covers 16 residues. V dropped 5 bases and J dropped 3; count of bases not matched to a gene: 8. For the CDR3, the DNA is TGTGCCACCAGTGCCCCTGGCGGGGGGTTCTACAATGAGCAGTTCTTC. This translates into CATSAPGGGFYNEQFF.

This clonotype was recorded at least ten times. The V and J genes are TRBV15 and TRBJ2-5, with 9 nucleotides matching TRBD2. The CDR3 spans 16 residues. The germline CDR1 and CDR2 sequences are LNHNV and YYDKDF (reference sequence). The V gene end was trimmed by 5 bases and the J gene end by 2 bases; junction bases not matched to a gene: 9. The CDR3 DNA reads TGTGCCACCAGCCCGAGCGGGGGGCCTCCTCAAGAGACCCAGTACTTC. Amino acid sequence: CATSPSGGPPQETQYF.

This clonotype has ten or more counts. The gene calls are TRBV29-1 and TRBJ2-7, with 10 bases aligning to TRBD1. Germline V gene sequence: CDR1 SQVTM, CDR2 ANQGSEA. This CDR3 has 12 amino acids. The trim removed 2 bases at V and 9 bases at J, leaving 4 bases unmatched. CDR3 amino acids: CSVEWTGGTQYF. The CDR3 DNA is TGCAGCGTTGAATGGACAGGGGGAACGCAGTACTTC.

Many counts were recorded for this clonotype. This chain connects TRBV5-1 to TRBJ2-7, with D possibly TRBD2 on 5 matching bases. Trimming removed 4 bases at V and 2 bases at J, with 19 bases between. In germline, CDR1 is SGHRS, CDR2 YFSETQ. The length of the CDR3 is 16 residues. The CDR3 loop reads CASSASRGCRTYEQYF. CDR3 bases: TGCGCCAGCAGCGCCTCTAGAGGGTGCCGTACCTACGAGCAGTACTTC.

This clonotype was picked up a small number of times. The CDR3 sequence is CSARDGNGFDEQYF. CDR3 nucleotide sequence: TGCAGTGCTAGAGATGGAAACGGATTTGACGAGCAGTACTTC. This chain links TRBV20-1 with TRBJ2-7; D is uncertain. The CDR3 is 14 amino acids. The ends were cut back, 0 bases at V and 5 bases at J, with 14 bases in the middle. Germline V gene data show CDR1 as DFQATT and CDR2 as SNEGSKA (reference sequence).

This clonotype was counted many times. V and J are TRBV27 and TRBJ2-2; D perhaps matches TRBD1 (6 bases). There are 16 residues in the CDR3. The V end lost 4 bases, the J end lost 1 base, and 13 bases lay between the germline ends. The germline V gene encodes CDR1 MNHEY and CDR2 SMNVEV (reference sequence). The DNA of the CDR3 is TGTGCCAGCAGTTCGCGTTTGGACAGGAACACCGGGGAGCTGTTTTTT. Amino acid sequence: CASSSRLDRNTGELFF.

This clonotype was observed at least ten times. Just one base apart from a much larger clone, this may be a read error. The gene calls are TRBV10-2 and TRBJ2-1; TRBD1 matches 7 bases. This CDR3 is built from 19 residues. Germline V gene lookup returns CDR1 WSHSY and CDR2 SAAADI. CDR3 nucleotides: TGCGCCAGCAGTGCCGATCTACGACACAGGGGAGATTCGTACAATGCGCAGTTCTTC. Encoded protein: CASSADLRHRGDSYNAQFF.

This clonotype was observed a handful of times. This sequence joins TRBV7-3 and TRBJ2-2; 7 bases align to TRBD1. Germline V gene lookup returns CDR1 SGHTA and CDR2 FQGTGA. V dropped 4 bases and J dropped 3; count of bases not matched to a gene: 2. CDR3 length: 14 amino acids. The CDR3 region has the DNA TGTGCCAGCAGCTGGGACAGAGACACCGGGGAGCTGTTTTTT. Amino acid sequence: CASSWDRDTGELFF.

This clonotype was found many times. The chain recombines TRBV12-3 or TRBV12-4 with TRBJ2-3, with unresolved D. This CDR3 comprises 12 residues. Trimming removed 2 bases at V and 5 bases at J, with 5 bases between. This CDR3 is CASSLIQDTQYF. The CDR3 DNA follows: TGTGCCAGCAGTTTAATACAAGATACGCAGTATTTT.

The table lists this clonotype with many counts. This chain links TRBV24-1 with TRBJ2-1; D not certain. The CDR3 consists of 16 residues. Per germline, CDR1 KGHDR and CDR2 SFDVKD. The V and J ends lost 0 bases and 5 bases respectively, with 13 bases between them. CDR3 loop: CATSDLNSPRHNEQFF. CDR3 bases: TGTGCCACCAGTGATTTGAACAGTCCAAGGCACAATGAGCAGTTCTTC.

Within the sample, this clonotype is medium-sized (0.01 to 0.1%). The chain couples TRBV7-2 to TRBJ2-1; no reliable D call. The V gene lost 0 bases and the J gene lost 1 base, with 7 bases spanning the gap. Looked up from germline, CDR1 is SGHTA and CDR2 is FQGNSA. The CDR3 has 15 residues. The CDR3 bases are TGTGCCAGCAGCTTAGCGTGGGGTTCCTACAATGAGCAGTTCTTC. Residues: CASSLAWGSYNEQFF.

This clonotype was observed at least ten times. V gene TRBV7-8 combines with J gene TRBJ2-1; D unresolved. The CDR3 is 15 residues long. Trimming stripped 3 bases from V and 0 bases from J, with 9 bases between. Per the germline V gene, CDR1 is SGHVS and CDR2 is FQNEAQ. The CDR3 bases are TGTGCCAGCAGCTTCCGACAAGGCTCCTACAATGAGCAGTTCTTC. This codes for CASSFRQGSYNEQFF.

This chain connects TRBV5-1 to TRBJ1-1, with TRBD1 as a possible D gene (5 bases). The V gene's germline CDR1 is SGHRS and CDR2 YFSETQ. CDR3 length: 14 amino acids. The V gene lost 5 bases and the J gene lost 1 base, with 12 bases spanning the gap. CDR3 nucleotide sequence: TGCGCCAGCAGTTGGAGGGGAACGAACACTGAAGCTTTCTTT. It yields the protein CASSWRGTNTEAFF.

The sample holds many counts of this clonotype. V is TRBV20-1 and J is TRBJ1-1, with no clear D. CDR3 length equals 13 residues. Trimming left V 3 bases short and J 5 bases short, with 13 bases between. The germline gives CDR1 DFQATT, CDR2 SNEGSKA (reference sequence). This CDR3 reads CSASDYRSTEAFF. The CDR3 bases are TGCAGTGCTAGTGATTATCGGAGTACTGAAGCTTTCTTT.

The chain carries TRBV20-1 and TRBJ1-5; the D gene is possibly TRBD1 (5 bases). This CDR3 is 13 amino acids long. The germline CDR1 and CDR2 sequences are DFQATT and SNEGSKA (reference sequence). Trimming removed 6 bases at V and 6 bases at J, with 15 bases between. In nucleotides, the CDR3 is TGCAGTGCCCGTCGGGGGGTGGGTCAGCCCCAGCATTTT. It specifies CSARRGVGQPQHF.

This clonotype was counted at least ten times. The chain carries TRBV6-6 and TRBJ2-2, with 8 nucleotides matching TRBD2. The V gene's germline CDR1 is MNHNY and CDR2 SVGAGI (reference sequence). Germline trimming cut 10 bases from V and 0 bases from J; bases unmatched to any gene: 4. The CDR3 loop spans 14 amino acids. CDR3 sequence: CATGGFANTGELFF. In DNA, the CDR3 is TGTGCCACGGGGGGGTTCGCGAACACCGGGGAGCTGTTTTTT.

Turning to this clonotype: A clone one base away is much larger, so this may be a read error. The genes are TRBV7-9 and TRBJ2-5; D may be TRBD1 (6 bases). The V end lost 1 base, the J end lost 7 bases, and 19 bases lay between the germline ends. Germline V gene sequence: CDR1 SEHNR, CDR2 FQNEAQ (reference sequence). The CDR3 contains 16 residues. CDR3 in DNA: TGTGCCAGCAGCTTAGTCACAGGGTTCTTTGACGTGACCCAGTACTTC. Protein product: CASSLVTGFFDVTQYF.

The V gene is TRBV6-2 or TRBV6-3, the J gene TRBJ2-2; TRBD1 matches 9 bases. The junction had 2 bases not matched to a gene; V was cut back by 0 bases and J by 6 bases. CDR1 is MNHEY, CDR2 SVGEGT, per germline. The CDR3 runs 15 residues. This chain's CDR3 is CASSYSRQGAGELFF. The CDR3 DNA reads as TGTGCCAGCAGTTACTCGAGACAGGGGGCCGGGGAGCTGTTTTTT.

As regards this clonotype: With only one base between it and a far larger clone, this is likely a read error. The chain recombines TRBV5-5 with TRBJ2-1; TRBD2 might be the D (6 bases). This CDR3 spans 14 amino acids. Trimming left V 4 bases short and J 6 bases short, with 14 bases between. The germline gives CDR1 SGHKS, CDR2 YYEKEE (reference sequence). The CDR3 DNA sequence: TGTGCCAGCAGCCCGGGAGCGATCTGCAATGAGCAGTTCTTC. This translates into CASSPGAICNEQFF.